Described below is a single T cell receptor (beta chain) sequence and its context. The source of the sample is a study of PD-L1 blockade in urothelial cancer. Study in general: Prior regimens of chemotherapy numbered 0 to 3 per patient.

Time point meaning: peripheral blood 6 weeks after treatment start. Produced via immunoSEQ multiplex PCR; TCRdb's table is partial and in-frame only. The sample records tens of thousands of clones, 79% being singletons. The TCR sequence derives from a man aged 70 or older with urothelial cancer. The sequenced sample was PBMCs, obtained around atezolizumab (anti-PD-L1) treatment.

The CDR3 bases are TGTGCCAGCAGTTTCCCGGGAATGGCTAGCGGGAGCACAGATACGCAGTATTTT. Its translation is CASSFPGMASGSTDTQYF. This rearrangement joins TRBV28 to TRBJ2-3; 8 bases are shared with TRBD2. Germline CDR1 MDHEN, CDR2 SYDVKM. The junction had 11 bases not matched to a gene; V was cut back by 3 bases and J by 0 bases. The CDR3 is made up of 18 amino acids.